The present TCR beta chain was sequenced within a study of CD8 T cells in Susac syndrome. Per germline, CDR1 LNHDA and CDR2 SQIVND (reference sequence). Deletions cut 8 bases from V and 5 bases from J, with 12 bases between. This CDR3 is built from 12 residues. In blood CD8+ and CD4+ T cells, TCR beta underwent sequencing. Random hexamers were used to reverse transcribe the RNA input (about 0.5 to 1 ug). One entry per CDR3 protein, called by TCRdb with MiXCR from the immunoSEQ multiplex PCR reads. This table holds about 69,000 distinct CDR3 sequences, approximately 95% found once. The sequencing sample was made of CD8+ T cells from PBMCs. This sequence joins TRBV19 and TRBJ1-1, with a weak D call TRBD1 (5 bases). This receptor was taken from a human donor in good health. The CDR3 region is CASRQGGTEAFF. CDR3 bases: TGTGCCAGTCGGCAGGGAGGAACTGAAGCTTTCTTT.